The 2 T cell receptor beta chains below were found in one sample sequenced in a study of cytomegalovirus exposure and HLA in healthy donors. PCR amplification relied on 60 Vbeta primers (plus 13 Jbeta primers). Measured with immunoSEQ multiplex PCR; TCRdb has only the in-frame clones, and not every one. This sample has under 200,000 clones, with around 77% found just once. Sequenced material: PBMCs. All receptors come from a man in his fifties or sixties in good health and CMV-seronegative.

The chain is built from TRBV7-9 and TRBJ2-5, with 8 bases lining up with TRBD1. CDR1 and CDR2 from the germline V gene are SEHNR and FQNEAQ (reference sequence). V dropped 4 bases and J dropped 5; count of bases not matched to a gene: 12. The CDR3 is made up of 16 amino acids. CDR3 DNA: TGTGCCAGCAGCTCCACCCGACAGGGGAGGCGGGAGACCCAGTACTTC. This encodes CASSSTRQGRRETQYF. The variable domain in full, with the rest retrieved from reference TRBV7-9 and TRBJ2-5, is DTGVSQNPRHKITKRGQNVTFRCDPISEHNRLYWYRQTLGQGPEFLTYFQNEAQLEKSRLLSDRFSAERPKGSFSTLEIQRTEQGDSAMYLCASSSTRQGRRETQYFGPGTRLLVL.

The chain joins TRBV5-1 to TRBJ2-7; 7 nucleotides match TRBD2. Unmatched junction bases numbered 10, after V lost 0 bases and J lost 1 base. This CDR3 has 17 residues. CDR1 is SGHRS and CDR2 is YFSETQ in the germline V gene. In DNA form, the CDR3 reads TGCGCCAGCAGCTTGGGGGGCCTAGCGGACCTATCCTACGAGCAGTACTTC. It specifies CASSLGGLADLSYEQYF.